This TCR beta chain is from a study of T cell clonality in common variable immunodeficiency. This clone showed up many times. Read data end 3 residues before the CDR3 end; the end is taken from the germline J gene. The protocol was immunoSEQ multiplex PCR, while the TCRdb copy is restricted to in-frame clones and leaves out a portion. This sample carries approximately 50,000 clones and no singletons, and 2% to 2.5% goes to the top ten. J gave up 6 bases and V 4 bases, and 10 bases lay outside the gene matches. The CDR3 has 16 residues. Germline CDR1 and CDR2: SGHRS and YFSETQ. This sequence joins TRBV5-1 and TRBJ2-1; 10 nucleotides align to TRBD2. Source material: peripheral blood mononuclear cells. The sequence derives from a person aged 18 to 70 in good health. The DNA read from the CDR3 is TGCGCCAGCAGCCCAATCACTAGCGGGGATCCCAATGAG. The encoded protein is CASSPITSGDPNE. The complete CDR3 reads CASSPITSGDPNEQFF. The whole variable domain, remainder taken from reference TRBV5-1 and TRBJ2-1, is KAGVTQTPRYLIKTRGQQVTLSCSPISGHRSVSWYQQTPGQGLQFLFEYFSETQRNKGNFPGRFSGRQFSNSRSEMNVSTLELGDSALYLCASSPITSGDPNEQFFGPGTRLTVL.